This T cell receptor beta chain was obtained from a study of beta chain features in type 1 diabetes. Overall study findings and caveats: The study left unresolved whether HLA type influences TCRB rearrangement.

Remarks on this clone: The antigen remains unidentified.

Expressed TCRB transcripts were sequenced after all isolated RNA was converted to cDNA. The repertoire was sequenced with immunoSEQ multiplex PCR; TCRdb's copy has only in-frame clones and lacks some. The sample has around 290,000 clones; 7% to 9% are singletons. This CDR3 has 15 amino acids. Germline V gene data show CDR1 as MGHRA and CDR2 as YSYEKL. Between the trimmed V and J ends, which lost 1 base and 0 bases, there was a span of 6 bases. This receptor was identified in a young woman in good health. The sequenced material came from central memory CD4+ T cells from blood. The J gene is TRBJ2-2, the V gene TRBV4-1; D is unresolved. CDR3: CASSQGLSNTGELFF. Here the CDR3 DNA reads TGCGCCAGCAGCCAAGGACTCTCGAACACCGGGGAGCTGTTTTTT.